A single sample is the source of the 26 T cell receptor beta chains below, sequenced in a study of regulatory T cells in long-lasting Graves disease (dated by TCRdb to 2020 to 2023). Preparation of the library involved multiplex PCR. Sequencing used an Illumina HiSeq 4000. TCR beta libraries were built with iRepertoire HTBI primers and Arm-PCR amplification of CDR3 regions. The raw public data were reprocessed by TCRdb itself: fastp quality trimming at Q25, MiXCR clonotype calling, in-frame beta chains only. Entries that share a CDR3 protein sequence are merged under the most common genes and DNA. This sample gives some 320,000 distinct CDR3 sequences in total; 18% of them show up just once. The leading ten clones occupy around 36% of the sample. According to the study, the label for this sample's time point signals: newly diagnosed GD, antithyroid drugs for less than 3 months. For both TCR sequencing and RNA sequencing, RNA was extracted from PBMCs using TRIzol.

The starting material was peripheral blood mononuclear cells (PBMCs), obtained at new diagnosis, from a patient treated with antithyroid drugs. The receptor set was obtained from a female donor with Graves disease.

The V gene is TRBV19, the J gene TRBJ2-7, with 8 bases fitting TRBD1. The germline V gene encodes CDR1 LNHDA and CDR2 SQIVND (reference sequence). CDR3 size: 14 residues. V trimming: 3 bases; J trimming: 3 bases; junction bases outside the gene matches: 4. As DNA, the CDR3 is TGTGCCAGTAGTATTACAGGGGGGAGCTACGAGCAGTACTTC. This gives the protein CASSITGGSYEQYF. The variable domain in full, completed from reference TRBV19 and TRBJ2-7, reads DGGITQSPKYLFRKEGQNVTLSCEQNLNHDAMYWYRQDPGQGLRLIYYSQIVNDFQKGDIAEGYSVSREKKESFPLTVTSAQKNPTAFYLCASSITGGSYEQYFGPGTRLTVT.

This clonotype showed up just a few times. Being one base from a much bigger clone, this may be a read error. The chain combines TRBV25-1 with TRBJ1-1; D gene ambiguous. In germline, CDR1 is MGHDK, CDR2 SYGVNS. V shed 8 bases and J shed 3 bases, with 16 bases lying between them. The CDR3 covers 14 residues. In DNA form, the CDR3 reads TGTGCCAGCGCTAAGGGTAACCGGGACACTGAAGCTTTCTTT. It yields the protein CASAKGNRDTEAFF.

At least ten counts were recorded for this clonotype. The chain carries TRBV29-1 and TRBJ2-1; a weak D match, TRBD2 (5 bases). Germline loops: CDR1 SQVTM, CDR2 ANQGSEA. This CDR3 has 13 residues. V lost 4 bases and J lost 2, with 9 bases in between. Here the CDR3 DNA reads TGCAGCGTTGGTAGGGAGACCTACAATGAGCAGTTCTTC. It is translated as CSVGRETYNEQFF.

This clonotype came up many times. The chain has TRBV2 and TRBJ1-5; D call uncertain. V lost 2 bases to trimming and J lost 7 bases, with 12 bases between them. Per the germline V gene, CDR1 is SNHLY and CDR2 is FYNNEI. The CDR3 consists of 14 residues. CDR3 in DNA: TGTGCCAGCAGTGAATCCAACGGCTGGCAGCCCCAGCATTTT. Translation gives CASSESNGWQPQHF.

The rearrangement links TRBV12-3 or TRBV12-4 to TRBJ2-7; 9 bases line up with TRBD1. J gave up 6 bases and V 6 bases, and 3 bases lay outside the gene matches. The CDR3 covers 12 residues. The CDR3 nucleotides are TGTGCCAGCAGACAGGGGGCGCGCGAGCAGTACTTC. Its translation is CASRQGAREQYF.

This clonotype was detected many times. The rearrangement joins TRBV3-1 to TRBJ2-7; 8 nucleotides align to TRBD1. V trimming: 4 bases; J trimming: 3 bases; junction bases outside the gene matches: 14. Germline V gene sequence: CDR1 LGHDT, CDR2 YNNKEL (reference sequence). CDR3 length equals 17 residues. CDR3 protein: CASSPTGAGGIHYEQYF. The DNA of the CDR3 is TGTGCCAGCAGCCCGACAGGGGCGGGCGGGATACACTACGAGCAGTACTTC.

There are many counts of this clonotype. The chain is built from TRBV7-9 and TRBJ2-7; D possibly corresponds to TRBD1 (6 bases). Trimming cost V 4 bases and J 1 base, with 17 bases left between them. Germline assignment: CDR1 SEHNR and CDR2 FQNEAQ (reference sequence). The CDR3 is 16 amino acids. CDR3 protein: CASSSEQGTQSYEQYF. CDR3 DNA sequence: TGTGCCAGCAGCTCAGAGCAGGGGACCCAATCCTACGAGCAGTACTTC.

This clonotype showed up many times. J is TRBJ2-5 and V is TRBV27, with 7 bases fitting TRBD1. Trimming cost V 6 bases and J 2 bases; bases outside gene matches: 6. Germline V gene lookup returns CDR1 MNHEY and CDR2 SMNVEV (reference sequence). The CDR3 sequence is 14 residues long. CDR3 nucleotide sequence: TGTGCCAGCAGGCTACAGGGGTGGCAAGAGACCCAGTACTTC. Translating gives CASRLQGWQETQYF.

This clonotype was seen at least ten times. The CDR3, as DNA: TGTGCCAGCAGTTTAGTGGTCCAGCCCCAGCATTTT. This encodes CASSLVVQPQHF. This chain links TRBV12-3 or TRBV12-4 with TRBJ1-5; D ambiguous. V dropped 1 base and J dropped 7 bases, with 5 bases sitting between them. The CDR3 runs 12 residues.

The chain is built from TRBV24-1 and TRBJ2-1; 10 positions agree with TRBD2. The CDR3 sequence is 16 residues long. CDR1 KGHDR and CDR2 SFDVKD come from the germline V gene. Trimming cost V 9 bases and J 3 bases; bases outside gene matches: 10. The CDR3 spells CATAAGASGGYNEQFF. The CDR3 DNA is TGTGCCACCGCTGCGGGCGCTAGCGGGGGCTACAATGAGCAGTTCTTC.

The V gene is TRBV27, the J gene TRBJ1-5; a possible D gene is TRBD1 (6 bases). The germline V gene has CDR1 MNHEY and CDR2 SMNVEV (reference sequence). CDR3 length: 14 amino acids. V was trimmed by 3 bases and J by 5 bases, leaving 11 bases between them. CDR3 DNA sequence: TGTGCCAGCAGTTTCGCAGGGGCCTATCAGCCCCAGCATTTT. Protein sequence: CASSFAGAYQPQHF.

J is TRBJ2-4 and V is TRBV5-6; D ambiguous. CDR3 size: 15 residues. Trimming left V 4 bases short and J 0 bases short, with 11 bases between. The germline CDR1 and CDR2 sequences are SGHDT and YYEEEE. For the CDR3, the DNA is TGTGCCAGCAGCCCGACACCTTTAGCCAAAAACATTCAGTACTTC. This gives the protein CASSPTPLAKNIQYF.

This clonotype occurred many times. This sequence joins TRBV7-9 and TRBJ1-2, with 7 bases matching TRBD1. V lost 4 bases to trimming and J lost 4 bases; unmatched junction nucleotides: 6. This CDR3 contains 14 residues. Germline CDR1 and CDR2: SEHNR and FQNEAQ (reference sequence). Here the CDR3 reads CASSSSDRTYGYTF. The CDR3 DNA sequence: TGTGCCAGCAGCTCATCGGACAGGACCTATGGCTACACCTTC.

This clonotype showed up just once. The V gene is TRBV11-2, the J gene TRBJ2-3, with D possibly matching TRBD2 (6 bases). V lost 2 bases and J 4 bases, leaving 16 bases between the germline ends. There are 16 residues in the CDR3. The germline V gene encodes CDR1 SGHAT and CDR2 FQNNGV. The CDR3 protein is CASSLFPGEVPDTQYF. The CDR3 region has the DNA TGTGCCAGCAGCTTATTCCCGGGAGAGGTCCCAGATACGCAGTATTTT.

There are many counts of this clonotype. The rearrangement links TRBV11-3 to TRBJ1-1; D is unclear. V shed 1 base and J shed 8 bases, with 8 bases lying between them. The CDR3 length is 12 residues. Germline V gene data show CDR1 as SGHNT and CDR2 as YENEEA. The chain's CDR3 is CASSLGSVEAFF. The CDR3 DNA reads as TGTGCCAGCAGCTTAGGGTCGGTAGAAGCTTTCTTT.

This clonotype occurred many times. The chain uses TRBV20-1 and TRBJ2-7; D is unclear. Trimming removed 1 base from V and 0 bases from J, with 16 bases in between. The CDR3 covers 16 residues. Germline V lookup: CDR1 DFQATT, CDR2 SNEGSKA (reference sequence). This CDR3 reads CSARGRQRQFSYEQYF. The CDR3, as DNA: TGCAGTGCTAGAGGTCGGCAGCGCCAGTTCTCCTACGAGCAGTACTTC.

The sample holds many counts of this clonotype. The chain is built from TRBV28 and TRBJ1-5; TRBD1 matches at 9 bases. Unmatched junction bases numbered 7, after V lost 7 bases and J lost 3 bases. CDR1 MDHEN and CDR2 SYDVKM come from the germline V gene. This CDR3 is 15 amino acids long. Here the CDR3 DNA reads TGTGCCAGCAACCACGGACAGGGGTACAATCAGCCCCAGCATTTT. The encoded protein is CASNHGQGYNQPQHF.

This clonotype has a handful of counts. The CDR3 sequence: CASSSPRRGNYGYTF. As DNA, the CDR3 is TGTGCCAGCAGCTCCCCACGACGGGGCAACTATGGCTACACCTTC. The chain employs TRBV5-6 and TRBJ1-2, with D possibly being TRBD1 (5 bases). This CDR3 spans 15 amino acids. Germline V gives CDR1 SGHDT, CDR2 YYEEEE. V was cut by 3 bases and J by 2 bases, with 14 bases left in between.

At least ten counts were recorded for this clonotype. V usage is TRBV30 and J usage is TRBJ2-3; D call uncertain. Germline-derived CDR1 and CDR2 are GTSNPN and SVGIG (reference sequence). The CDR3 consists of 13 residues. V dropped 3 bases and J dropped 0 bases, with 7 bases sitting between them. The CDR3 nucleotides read TGTGCCTGGAGAACACCTAGCACAGATACGCAGTATTTT. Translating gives CAWRTPSTDTQYF.

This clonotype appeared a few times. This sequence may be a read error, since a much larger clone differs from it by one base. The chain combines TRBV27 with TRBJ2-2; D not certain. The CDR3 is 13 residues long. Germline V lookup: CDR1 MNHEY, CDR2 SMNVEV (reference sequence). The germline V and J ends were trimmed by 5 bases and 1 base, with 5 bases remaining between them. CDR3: CASSEQNTGELFF. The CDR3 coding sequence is TGTGCCAGCAGTGAGCAGAACACCGGGGAGCTGTTTTTT.

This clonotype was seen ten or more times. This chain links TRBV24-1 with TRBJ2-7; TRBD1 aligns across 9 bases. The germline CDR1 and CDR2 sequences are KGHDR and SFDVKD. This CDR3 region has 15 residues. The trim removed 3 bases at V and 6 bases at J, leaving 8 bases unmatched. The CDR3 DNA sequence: TGTGCCACCAGTGATGCCGACAGGGGGGTTGGCGAGCAGTACTTC. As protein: CATSDADRGVGEQYF.

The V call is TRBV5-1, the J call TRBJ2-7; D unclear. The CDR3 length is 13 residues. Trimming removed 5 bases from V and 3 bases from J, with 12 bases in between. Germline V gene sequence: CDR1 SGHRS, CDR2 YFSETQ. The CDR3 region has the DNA TGCGCCAGCAGAGGAAATCCCCGCTACGAGCAGTACTTC. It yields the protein CASRGNPRYEQYF.

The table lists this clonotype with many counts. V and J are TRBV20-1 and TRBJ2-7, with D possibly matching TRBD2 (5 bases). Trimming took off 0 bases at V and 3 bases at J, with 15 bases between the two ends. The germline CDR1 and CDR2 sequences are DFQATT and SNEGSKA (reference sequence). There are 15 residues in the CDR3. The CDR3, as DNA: TGCAGTGCTAGAGATTCCTCGAGGGTCGGCTACGAGCAGTACTTC. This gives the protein CSARDSSRVGYEQYF.

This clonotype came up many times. The DNA of the CDR3 is TGTGCCAGCAGTTTACCTCGACGAGGGTCGAACACCGGGGAGCTGTTTTTT. Translating it yields CASSLPRRGSNTGELFF. V is TRBV12-3 or TRBV12-4 and J is TRBJ2-2, with D possibly TRBD2 on 5 matching bases. This CDR3 region has 17 residues. The V gene lost 2 bases and the J gene lost 0 bases, with 13 bases spanning the gap.

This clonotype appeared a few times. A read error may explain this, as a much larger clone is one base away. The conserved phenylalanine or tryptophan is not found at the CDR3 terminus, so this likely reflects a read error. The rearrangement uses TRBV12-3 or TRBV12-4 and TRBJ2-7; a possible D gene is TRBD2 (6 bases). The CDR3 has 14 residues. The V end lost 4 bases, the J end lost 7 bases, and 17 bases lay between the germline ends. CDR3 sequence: CASSYPGREREQYS. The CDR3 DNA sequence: TGTGCCAGCAGTTACCCGGGACGGGAGAGGGAGCAGTACTCC.

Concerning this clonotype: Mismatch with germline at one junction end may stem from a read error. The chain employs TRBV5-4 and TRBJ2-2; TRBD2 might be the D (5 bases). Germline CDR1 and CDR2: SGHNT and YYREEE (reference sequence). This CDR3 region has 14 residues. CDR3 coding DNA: TGTGCCAGCAGCCCAAGGGATCTCACCGGGGAGCTGTCTTTT. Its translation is CASSPRDLTGELSF.